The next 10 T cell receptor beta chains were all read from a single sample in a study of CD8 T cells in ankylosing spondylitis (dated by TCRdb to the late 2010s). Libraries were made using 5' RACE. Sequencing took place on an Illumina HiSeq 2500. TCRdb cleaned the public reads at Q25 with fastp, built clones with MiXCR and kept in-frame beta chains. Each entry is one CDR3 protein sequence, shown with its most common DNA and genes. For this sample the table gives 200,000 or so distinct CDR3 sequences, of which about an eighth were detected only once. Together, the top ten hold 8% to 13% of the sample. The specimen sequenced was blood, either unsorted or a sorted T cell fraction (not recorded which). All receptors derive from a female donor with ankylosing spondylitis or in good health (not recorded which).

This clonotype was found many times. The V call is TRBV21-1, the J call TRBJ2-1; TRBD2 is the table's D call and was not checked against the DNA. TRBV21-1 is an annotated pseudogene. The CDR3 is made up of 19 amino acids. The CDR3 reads CASSKAHCERETSYNEQFF. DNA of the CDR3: TGTGCCAGCAGCAAAGCGCATTGTGAGCGGGAGACCTCCTACAATGAGCAGTTCTTC.

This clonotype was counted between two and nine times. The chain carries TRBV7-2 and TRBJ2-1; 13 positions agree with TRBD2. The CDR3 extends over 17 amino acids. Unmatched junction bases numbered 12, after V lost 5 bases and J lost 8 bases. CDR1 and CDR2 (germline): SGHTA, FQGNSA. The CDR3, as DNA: TGTGCCAGCAGCCTTTGGACTAGCGGGAGCCCGGAGGATGAGCAGTTCTTC. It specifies CASSLWTSGSPEDEQFF.

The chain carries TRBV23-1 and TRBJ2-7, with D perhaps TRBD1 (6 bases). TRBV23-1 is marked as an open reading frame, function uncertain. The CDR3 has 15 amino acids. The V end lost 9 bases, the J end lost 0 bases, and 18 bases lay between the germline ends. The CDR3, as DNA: TGCGCCAGAGTGTACCGGACAGCGGTCTCCTACGAGCAGTACTTC. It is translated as CARVYRTAVSYEQYF.

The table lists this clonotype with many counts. The CDR3, as DNA: TGTGCCAGCAGCAGACTAGCGGGAGGAGCGAATGAGCAGTTCTTC. Translating gives CASSRLAGGANEQFF. The gene calls are TRBV28 and TRBJ2-1; 13 nucleotides match TRBD2. Germline V gene sequence: CDR1 MDHEN, CDR2 SYDVKM. V lost 6 bases, J lost 7 bases, and 6 bases stayed unmatched. This CDR3 is 15 amino acids long.

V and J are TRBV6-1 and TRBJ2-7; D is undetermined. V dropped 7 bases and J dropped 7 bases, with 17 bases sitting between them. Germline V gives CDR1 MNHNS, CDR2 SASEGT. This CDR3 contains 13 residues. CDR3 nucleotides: TGTGCCAGCAACCAGGATTCCCTACGGGAGCAGTACTTC. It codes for CASNQDSLREQYF.

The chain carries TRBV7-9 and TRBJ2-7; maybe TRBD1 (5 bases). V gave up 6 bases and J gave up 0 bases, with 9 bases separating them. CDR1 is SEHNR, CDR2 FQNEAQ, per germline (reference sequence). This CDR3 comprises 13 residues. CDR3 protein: CASRSDTSYEQYF. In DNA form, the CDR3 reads TGTGCCAGCAGGTCGGACACCTCCTACGAGCAGTACTTC.

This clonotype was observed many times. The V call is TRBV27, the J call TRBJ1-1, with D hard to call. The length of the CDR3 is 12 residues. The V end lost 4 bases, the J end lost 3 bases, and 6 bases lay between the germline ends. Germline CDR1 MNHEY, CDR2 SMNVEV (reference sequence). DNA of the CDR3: TGTGCCAGCAGTTCCGCTTACACTGAAGCTTTCTTT. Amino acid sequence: CASSSAYTEAFF.

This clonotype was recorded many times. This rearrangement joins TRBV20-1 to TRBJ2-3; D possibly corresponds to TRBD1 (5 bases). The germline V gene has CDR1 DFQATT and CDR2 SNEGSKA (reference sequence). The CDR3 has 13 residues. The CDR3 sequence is CSPFPTGTDTQYF. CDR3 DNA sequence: TGCAGCCCCTTTCCGACAGGCACAGATACGCAGTATTTT.

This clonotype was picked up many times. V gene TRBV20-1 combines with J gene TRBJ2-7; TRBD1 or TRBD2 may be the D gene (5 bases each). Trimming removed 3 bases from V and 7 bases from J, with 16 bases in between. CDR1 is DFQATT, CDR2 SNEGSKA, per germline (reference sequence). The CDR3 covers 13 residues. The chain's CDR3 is CSASRDPGREQYF. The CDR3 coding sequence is TGCAGTGCTAGTAGGGACCCGGGGCGGGAGCAGTACTTC.

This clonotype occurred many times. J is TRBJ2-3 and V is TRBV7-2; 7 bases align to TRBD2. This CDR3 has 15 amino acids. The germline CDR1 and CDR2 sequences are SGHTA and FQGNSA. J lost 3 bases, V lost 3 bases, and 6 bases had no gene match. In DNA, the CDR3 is TGTGCCAGCAGCTTGGGTGGGAGGGAGACAGATACGCAGTATTTT. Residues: CASSLGGRETDTQYF.